This T cell receptor beta chain was found in a study of blood T cell repertoires in COVID-19. Across the study: The cDNA or gDNA used as material had been derived from T cells, B-cell-depleted T cells, or PBMCs.

Participants, about 18 to 100 years old, spanned around 25 US areas. TCRdb's copy holds only in-frame clones and misses some; the assay was immunoSEQ multiplex PCR. The table records 200,000 to 250,000 clones, about four fifths of them present only once. The material sequenced was PBMCs or T cells enriched from blood (not recorded which). This receptor was identified in a woman aged 45 to 65 who had been exposed to COVID-19.

The CDR3 DNA sequence: TGTGCCAGCAGCCGCGGGGGCTCCAATGAAAAACTGTTTTTT. Translation gives CASSRGGSNEKLFF. V gene TRBV28 combines with J gene TRBJ1-4; D is possibly TRBD1 (6 bases). V was clipped by 6 bases and J by 5 bases, with 13 bases between them. This CDR3 comprises 14 residues. The germline CDR1 and CDR2 sequences are MDHEN and SYDVKM.